This T cell receptor beta chain was captured in a study of blood T cell repertoires in COVID-19 (dated by TCRdb to 2018 to 2021). Regarding the complete study: The collaborator samples originated in the United States, Italy and Spain and spanned the acute and convalescent phases of COVID-19. The material from the prospective study consisted of cDNA or gDNA derived from T cells, B-cell-depleted T cells, or PBMCs. Deeply sampled blood TCRbeta repertoires from subjects exposed to, actively infected with, or recovered from COVID-19 were included in the dataset. The repertoires were made available in a free public database intended to serve as a resource for research on the immune response to SARS-CoV-2. Samples were obtained from the ongoing ImmuneRACE study (first 160 participants) and from about 1,300 subjects provided by 6 global collaborators. A de-identified subject ID, COVID-19 status, age in years and sex were almost always included in the sample metadata. Where HLA class I and class II types were available, the types were taken from metadata supplied by the sample provider, not from assay-based typing.

TCRbeta CDR3 regions were amplified from genomic DNA using the immunoSEQ Assay, a bias-controlled multiplex PCR. The source study handled its data this way. Nucleated cell counts per sample were estimated from amplification of reference gene primers within the assay. To quantify the absolute abundance of each unique TCRbeta CDR3 rearrangement, sequence reads were collapsed and filtered. For each sample, productive Simpson clonality was calculated by taking the square root of Simpson's diversity index across productive rearrangements. Imported from immuneACCESS, the table was reduced by TCRdb to in-frame sequences with V and J called. These copies leave out some clones; in studies compared against another copy, an unresolved V gene accounts for under half, and the cause of the remainder is not known. That table is the source of V, J and clone size, and D and trimming were worked out from the DNA. The sample contains about 76,000 clones, about 69% of them found a single time. Under 25% of the sample lies in the top ten.

The V and J ends are trimmed by 2 bases and 4 bases, leaving 5 bases between them. The CDR3 runs 12 residues from the cysteine to the phenylalanine. Only the CDR3 part of the read is kept: 36 bases, read in frame from the first base. The germline V gene supplies CDR1 MNHEY and CDR2 SVGEGT. Each collaborating institution followed its own protocols to collect whole blood in K2EDTA tubes. For TCRbeta analysis, collaborator samples were shipped as frozen whole blood, as isolated PBMCs, or as DNA extracted from either sample type. As concerns this clone: Its antigen target is currently unknown. Base quality data are lacking; no much larger clone is found one base away.

What the research found in general, with its limitations: The amount of clinical and demographic metadata varied by source and participant and was provided uncurated.

The V and J genes are TRBV6-2 or TRBV6-3 and TRBJ1-2, with the identity of the D gene unclear. The sample was peripheral blood. The sequence was collected from a man between 65 and 85 years old with acute or convalescent COVID-19. The DNA sequence reads TGTGCCAGCAGTTACCCCCTCTATGGCTACACCTTC. This sequence encodes CASSYPLYGYTF.